This T cell receptor (beta chain) came from a study of T cells in narcolepsy. Study details: Enrolled donors included narcolepsy type 1 or type 2 patients and healthy controls. General observations from the study: Autoreactive clonotypes reportedly recurred in blood of same and different patients, not controls.

About this clone itself: The antigen remains unidentified.

The assay was immunoSEQ multiplex PCR, and TCRdb's table has in-frame clones only and misses some. The sample has about 27,000 clones, 79% seen once. The TCR originated in a human donor in good health. Sequencing input: memory (CD45RA-) CD4+ T cells from blood.

Here the CDR3 reads CASSPYLWGSGNQPQHF. The CDR3, as DNA: TGTGCCAGCAGTCCTTACCTTTGGGGCAGTGGCAATCAGCCCCAGCATTTT. The chain is built from TRBV28 and TRBJ1-5, with D perhaps TRBD1 (5 bases). Germline-derived CDR1 and CDR2 are MDHEN and SYDVKM. The CDR3 loop spans 17 amino acids. V was trimmed by 5 bases and J by 2 bases, leaving 19 bases between them.